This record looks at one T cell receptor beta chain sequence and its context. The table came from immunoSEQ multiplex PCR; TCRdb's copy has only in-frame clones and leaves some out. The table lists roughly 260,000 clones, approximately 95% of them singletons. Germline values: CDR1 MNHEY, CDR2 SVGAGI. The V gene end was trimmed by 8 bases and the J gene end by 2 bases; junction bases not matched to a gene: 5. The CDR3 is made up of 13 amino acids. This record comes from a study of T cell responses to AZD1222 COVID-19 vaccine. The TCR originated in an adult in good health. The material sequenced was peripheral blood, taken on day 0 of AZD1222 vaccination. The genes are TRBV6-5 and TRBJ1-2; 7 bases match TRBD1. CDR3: CASWTGANYGYTF. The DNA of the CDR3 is TGTGCCAGCTGGACAGGAGCAAACTATGGCTACACCTTC.